This entry concerns a single TCR beta chain. Its antigen is unknown. These data come from a study of Graves' ophthalmopathy and Graves' hyperthyroidism. Study-wide context: Peripheral blood sampling occurred at initial diagnosis, before any treatment.

Study-level findings and limits: Appearing in blood as well were most expanded thyroid clonotypes above 0.001 frequency.

The TCR beta CDR3 regions underwent amplification from RNA transcripts. RT-PCR was first run with HTBI primers, then multiplex PCR in a second round. Via MiXCR, TCRdb re-called the multiplex PCR reads, giving one row per CDR3 protein. The sample lists about 370,000 distinct CDR3 sequences, about a sixth occurring once. Stable hyperthyroidism meant no ophthalmopathy within 18 months of follow-up. Eligible hyperthyroidism cases comprised new diagnoses of under 2 months' duration in individuals aged 18 to 65. The TCR originated in an adult woman with stable Graves' hyperthyroidism. Sequences were obtained from peripheral blood.

The CDR3 here is CASSYGGTADTQYF. The DNA for the CDR3 is TGTGCCAGCAGTTACGGCGGGACTGCAGATACGCAGTATTTT. V is TRBV6-5 and J is TRBJ2-3; tentatively, D is TRBD2 (6 bases). Germline CDR1 is MNHEY and CDR2 is SVGAGI. V gave up 2 bases and J gave up 4 bases, with 10 bases separating them. This CDR3 is 14 amino acids long.